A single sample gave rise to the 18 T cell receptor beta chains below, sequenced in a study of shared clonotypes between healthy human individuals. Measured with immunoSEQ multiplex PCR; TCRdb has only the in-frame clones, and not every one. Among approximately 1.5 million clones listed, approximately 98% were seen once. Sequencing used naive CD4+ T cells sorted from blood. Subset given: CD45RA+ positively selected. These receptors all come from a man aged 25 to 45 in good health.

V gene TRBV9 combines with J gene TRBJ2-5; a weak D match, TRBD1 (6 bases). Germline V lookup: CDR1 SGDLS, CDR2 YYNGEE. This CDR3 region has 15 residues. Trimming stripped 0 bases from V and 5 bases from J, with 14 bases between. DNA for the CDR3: TGTGCCAGCAGCGTAGACGGGACACGGGCCGAGACCCAGTACTTC. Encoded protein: CASSVDGTRAETQYF.

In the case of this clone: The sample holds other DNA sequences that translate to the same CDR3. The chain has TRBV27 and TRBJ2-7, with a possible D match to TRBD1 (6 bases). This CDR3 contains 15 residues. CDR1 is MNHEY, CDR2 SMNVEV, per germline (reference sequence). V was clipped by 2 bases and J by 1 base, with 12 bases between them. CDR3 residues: CASSLTGSGSYEQYF. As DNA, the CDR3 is TGTGCCAGCAGTTTAACAGGGTCGGGGTCCTACGAGCAGTACTTC.

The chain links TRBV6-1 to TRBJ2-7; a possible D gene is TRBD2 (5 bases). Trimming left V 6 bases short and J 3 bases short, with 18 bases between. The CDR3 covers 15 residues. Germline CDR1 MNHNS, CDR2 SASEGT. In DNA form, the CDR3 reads TGTGCCAGCAGCCGCACTATCCCGCGGGTCTACGAGCAGTACTTC. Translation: CASSRTIPRVYEQYF.

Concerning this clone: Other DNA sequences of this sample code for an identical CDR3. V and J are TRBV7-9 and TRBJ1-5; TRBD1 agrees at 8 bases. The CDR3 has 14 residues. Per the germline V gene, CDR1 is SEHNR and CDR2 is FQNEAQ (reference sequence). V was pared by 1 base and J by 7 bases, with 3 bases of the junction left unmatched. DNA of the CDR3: TGTGCCAGCAGCTTAGGGACAGGGAACCAGCCCCAGCATTTT. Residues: CASSLGTGNQPQHF.

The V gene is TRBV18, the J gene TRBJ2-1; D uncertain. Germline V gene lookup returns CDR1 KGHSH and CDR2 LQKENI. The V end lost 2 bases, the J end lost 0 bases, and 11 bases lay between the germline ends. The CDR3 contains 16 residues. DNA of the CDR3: TGTGCCAGCTCACCATGGCAGGAAGTCTCCTACAATGAGCAGTTCTTC. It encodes CASSPWQEVSYNEQFF. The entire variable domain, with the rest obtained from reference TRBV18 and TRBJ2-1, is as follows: NAGVMQNPRHLVRRRGQEARLRCSPMKGHSHVYWYRQLPEEGLKFMVYLQKENIIDESGMPKERFSAEFPKEGPSILRIQQVVRGDSAAYFCASSPWQEVSYNEQFFGPGTRLTVL.

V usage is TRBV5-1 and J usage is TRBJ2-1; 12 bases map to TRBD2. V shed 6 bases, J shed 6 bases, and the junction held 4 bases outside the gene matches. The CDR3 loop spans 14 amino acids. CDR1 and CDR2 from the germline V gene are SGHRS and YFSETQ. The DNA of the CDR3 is TGCGCCAGCACGCTAGCGGGAGGGGGCAATGAGCAGTTCTTC. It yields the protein CASTLAGGGNEQFF.

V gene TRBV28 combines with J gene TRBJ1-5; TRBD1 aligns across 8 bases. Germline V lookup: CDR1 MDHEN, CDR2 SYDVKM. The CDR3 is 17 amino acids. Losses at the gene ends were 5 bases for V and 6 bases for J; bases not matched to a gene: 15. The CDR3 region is CASSRGRTGMITQPQHF. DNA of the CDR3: TGTGCCAGCAGTCGGGGGCGGACAGGGATGATTACTCAGCCCCAGCATTTT.

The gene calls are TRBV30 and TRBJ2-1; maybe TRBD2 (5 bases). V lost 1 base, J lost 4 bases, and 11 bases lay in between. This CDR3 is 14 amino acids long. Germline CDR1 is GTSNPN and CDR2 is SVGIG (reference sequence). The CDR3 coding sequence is TGTGCCTGGAGTGGAGCGGCGACATACAATGAGCAGTTCTTC. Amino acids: CAWSGAATYNEQFF.

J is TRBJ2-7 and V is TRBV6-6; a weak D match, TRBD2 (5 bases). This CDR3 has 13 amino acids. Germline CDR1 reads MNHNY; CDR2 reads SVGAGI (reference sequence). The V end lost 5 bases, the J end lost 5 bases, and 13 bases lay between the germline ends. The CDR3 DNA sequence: TGTGCCAGCAGTACCGGACTGCGGAACGAGCAGTACTTC. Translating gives CASSTGLRNEQYF.

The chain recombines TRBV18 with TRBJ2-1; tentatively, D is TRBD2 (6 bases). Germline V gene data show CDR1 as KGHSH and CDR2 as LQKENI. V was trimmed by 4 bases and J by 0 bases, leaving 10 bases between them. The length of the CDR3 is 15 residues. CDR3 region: CASSHGLPSYNEQFF. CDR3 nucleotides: TGTGCCAGCTCACATGGACTACCCTCCTACAATGAGCAGTTCTTC.

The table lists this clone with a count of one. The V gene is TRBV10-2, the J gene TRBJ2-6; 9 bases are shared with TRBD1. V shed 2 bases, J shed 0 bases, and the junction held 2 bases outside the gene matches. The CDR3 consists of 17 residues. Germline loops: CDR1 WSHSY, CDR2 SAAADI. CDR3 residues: CASSEGDRASGANVLTF. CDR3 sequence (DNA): TGCGCCAGCAGTGAGGGGGACAGGGCCTCTGGGGCCAACGTCCTGACTTTC.

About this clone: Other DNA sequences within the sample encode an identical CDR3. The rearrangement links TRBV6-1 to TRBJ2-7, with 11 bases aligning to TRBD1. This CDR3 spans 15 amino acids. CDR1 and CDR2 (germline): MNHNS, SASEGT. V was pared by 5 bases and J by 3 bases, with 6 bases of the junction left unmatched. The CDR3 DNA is TGTGCCAGCAGTTTATCCGGGACAGGGGGCTACGAGCAGTACTTC. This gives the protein CASSLSGTGGYEQYF.

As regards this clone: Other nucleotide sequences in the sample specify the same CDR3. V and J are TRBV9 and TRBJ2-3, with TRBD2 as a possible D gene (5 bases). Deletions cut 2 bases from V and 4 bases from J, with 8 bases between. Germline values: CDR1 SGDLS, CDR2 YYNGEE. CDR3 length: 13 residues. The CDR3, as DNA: TGTGCCAGCAGCGTCTCGGGGTCAGATACGCAGTATTTT. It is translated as CASSVSGSDTQYF.

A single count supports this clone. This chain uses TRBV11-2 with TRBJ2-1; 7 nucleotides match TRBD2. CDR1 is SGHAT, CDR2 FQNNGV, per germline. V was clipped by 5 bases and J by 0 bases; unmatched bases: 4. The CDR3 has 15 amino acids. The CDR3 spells CASSPRGSSYNEQFF. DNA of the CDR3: TGTGCCAGCAGCCCGCGGGGGAGCTCCTACAATGAGCAGTTCTTC.

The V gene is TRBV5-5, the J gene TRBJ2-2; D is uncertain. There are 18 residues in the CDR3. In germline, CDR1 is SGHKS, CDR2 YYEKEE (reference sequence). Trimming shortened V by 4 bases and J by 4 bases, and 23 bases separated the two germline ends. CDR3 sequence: CASSPKNPGSTFTGELFF. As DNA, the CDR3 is TGTGCCAGCAGCCCGAAAAACCCCGGGTCGACATTCACCGGGGAGCTGTTTTTT.

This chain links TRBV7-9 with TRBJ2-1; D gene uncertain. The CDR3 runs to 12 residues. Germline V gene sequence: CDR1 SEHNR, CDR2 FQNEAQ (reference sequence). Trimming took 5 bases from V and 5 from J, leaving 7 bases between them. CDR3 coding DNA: TGTGCCAGCAGCCGGGCCCACAATGAGCAGTTCTTC. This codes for CASSRAHNEQFF.

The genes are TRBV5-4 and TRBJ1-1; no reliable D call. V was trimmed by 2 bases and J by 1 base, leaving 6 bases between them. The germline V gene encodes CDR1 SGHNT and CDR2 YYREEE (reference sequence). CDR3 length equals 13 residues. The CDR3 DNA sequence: TGTGCCAGCAGCTTTCGGGGGAACACTGAAGCTTTCTTT. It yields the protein CASSFRGNTEAFF.

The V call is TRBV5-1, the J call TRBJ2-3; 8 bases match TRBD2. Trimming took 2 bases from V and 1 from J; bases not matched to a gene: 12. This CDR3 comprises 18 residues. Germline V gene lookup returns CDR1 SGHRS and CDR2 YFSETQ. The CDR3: CASSFGGLRAGGTDTQYF. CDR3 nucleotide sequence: TGCGCCAGCAGCTTTGGCGGACTTCGAGCGGGAGGCACAGATACGCAGTATTTT.